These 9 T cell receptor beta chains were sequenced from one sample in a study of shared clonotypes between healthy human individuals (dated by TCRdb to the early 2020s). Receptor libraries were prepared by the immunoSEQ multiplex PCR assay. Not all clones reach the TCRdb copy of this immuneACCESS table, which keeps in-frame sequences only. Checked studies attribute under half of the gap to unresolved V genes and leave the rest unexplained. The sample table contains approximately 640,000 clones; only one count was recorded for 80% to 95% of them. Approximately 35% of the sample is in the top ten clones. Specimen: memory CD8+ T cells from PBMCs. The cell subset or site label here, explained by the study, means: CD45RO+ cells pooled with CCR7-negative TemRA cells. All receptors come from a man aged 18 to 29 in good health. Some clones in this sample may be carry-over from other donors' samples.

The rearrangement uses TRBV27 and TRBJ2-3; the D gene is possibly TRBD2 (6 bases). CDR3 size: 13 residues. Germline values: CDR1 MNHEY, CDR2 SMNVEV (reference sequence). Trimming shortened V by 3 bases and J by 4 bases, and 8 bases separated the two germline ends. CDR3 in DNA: TGTGCCAGCAGTTTTAGCGGTTCAGATACGCAGTATTTT. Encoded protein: CASSFSGSDTQYF.

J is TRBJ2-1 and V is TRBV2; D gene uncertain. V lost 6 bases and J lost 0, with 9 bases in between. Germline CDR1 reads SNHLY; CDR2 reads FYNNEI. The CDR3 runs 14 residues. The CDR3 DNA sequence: TGTGCCAGCAGGGGCGAAAGCTCCTACAATGAGCAGTTCTTC. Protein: CASRGESSYNEQFF.

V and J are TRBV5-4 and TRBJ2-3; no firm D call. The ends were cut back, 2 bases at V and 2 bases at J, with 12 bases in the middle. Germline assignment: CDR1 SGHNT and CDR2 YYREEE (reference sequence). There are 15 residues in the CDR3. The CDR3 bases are TGTGCCAGCAGCTTTCGAGCAATCCTCACAGATACGCAGTATTTT. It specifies CASSFRAILTDTQYF.

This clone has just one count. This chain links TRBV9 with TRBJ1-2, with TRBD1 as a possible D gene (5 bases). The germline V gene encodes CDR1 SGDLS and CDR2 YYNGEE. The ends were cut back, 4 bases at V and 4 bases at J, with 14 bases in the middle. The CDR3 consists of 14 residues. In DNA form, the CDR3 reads TGTGCCAGCAGCCCCAGGGCCGACTTCTATGGCTACACCTTC. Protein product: CASSPRADFYGYTF.

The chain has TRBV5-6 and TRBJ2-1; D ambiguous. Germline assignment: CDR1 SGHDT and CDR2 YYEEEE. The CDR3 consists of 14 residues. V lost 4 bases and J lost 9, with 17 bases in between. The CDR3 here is CASSLPMPGGEQFF. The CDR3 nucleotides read TGTGCCAGCAGCCTACCTATGCCGGGTGGTGAGCAGTTCTTC.

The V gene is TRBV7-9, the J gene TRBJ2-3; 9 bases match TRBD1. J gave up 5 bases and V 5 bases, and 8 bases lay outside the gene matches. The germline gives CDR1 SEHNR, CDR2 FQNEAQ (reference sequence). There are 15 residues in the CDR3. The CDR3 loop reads CASSQTRDREDTQYF. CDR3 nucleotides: TGTGCCAGCAGCCAGACCCGGGACAGGGAAGATACGCAGTATTTT.

CDR3 DNA sequence: TGTGCCAGCAGCGCTCTAGCGGGGTCCTACAATGAGCAGTTCTTC. It translates to CASSALAGSYNEQFF. This sequence joins TRBV7-9 and TRBJ2-1; 9 bases are a match to TRBD2. Germline CDR1 reads SEHNR; CDR2 reads FQNEAQ (reference sequence). The V gene end was trimmed by 5 bases and the J gene end by 1 base; junction bases not matched to a gene: 3. The CDR3 is made up of 15 amino acids. Full variable domain (outside the CDR3, taken from reference TRBV7-9 and TRBJ2-1): DTGVSQNPRHKITKRGQNVTFRCDPISEHNRLYWYRQTLGQGPEFLTYFQNEAQLEKSRLLSDRFSAERPKGSFSTLEIQRTEQGDSAMYLCASSALAGSYNEQFFGPGTRLTVL.

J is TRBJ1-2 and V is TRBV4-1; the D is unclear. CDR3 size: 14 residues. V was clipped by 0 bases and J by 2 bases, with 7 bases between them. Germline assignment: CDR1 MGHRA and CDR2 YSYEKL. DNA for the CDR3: TGCGCCAGCAGCCAAGATTCGGGAAACTATGGCTACACCTTC. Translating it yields CASSQDSGNYGYTF.

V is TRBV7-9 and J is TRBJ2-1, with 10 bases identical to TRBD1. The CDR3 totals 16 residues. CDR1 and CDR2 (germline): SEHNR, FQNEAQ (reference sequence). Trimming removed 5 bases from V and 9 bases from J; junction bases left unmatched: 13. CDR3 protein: CASSNRQGAYESEQFF. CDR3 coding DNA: TGTGCCAGCAGCAACCGACAGGGGGCCTACGAAAGTGAGCAGTTCTTC.